The 10 T cell receptor beta chains below all came from one sample that was sequenced in a study of tumor-infiltrating lymphocytes in oesophageal squamous cell carcinoma. TCRdb re-called the PCR reads with MiXCR, one entry per CDR3 protein. The sample records several thousand distinct CDR3 sequences, 11% to 15% being singletons. The sequencing sample was made of esophageal tumor tissue. All receptors come from a male donor with esophageal squamous cell carcinoma.

The chain uses TRBV18 and TRBJ1-5, with TRBD1 matching over 11 bases. Germline V gene sequence: CDR1 KGHSH, CDR2 LQKENI. CDR3 length equals 21 residues. V dropped 3 bases and J dropped 0; count of bases not matched to a gene: 16. CDR3: CASSPVDRGRRFGYSNQPQHF. CDR3 bases: TGTGCCAGCTCACCGGTGGACAGGGGGCGCCGATTTGGGTATAGCAATCAGCCCCAGCATTTT.

This clonotype was seen repeatedly, ten times or more. The chain is built from TRBV10-3 and TRBJ1-3; TRBD1 agrees at 7 bases. V dropped 8 bases and J dropped 2; count of bases not matched to a gene: 6. CDR1 and CDR2 (germline): ENHRY, SYGVKD. This CDR3 has 14 amino acids. CDR3 residues: CAIGGGAPGNTIYF. CDR3 in DNA: TGTGCCATCGGAGGGGGCGCCCCTGGAAACACCATATATTTT.

In this sample, this clonotype turned up many times. The V call is TRBV19, the J call TRBJ2-7; weak D call: TRBD2 (5 bases). Between the trimmed V and J ends, which lost 5 bases and 3 bases, there was a span of 20 bases. The V gene's germline CDR1 is LNHDA and CDR2 SQIVND (reference sequence). The CDR3 contains 16 residues. The CDR3 DNA reads TGTGCCAGTAGTCCGAGGAGGATCGGGCTGATCTACGAGCAGTACTTC. Protein sequence: CASSPRRIGLIYEQYF.

This clonotype was seen at least ten times. The chain joins TRBV11-3 to TRBJ2-7; D is perhaps TRBD1 (5 bases). V was pared by 4 bases and J by 3 bases, with 16 bases between. The CDR3 is 15 residues long. The V gene's germline CDR1 is SGHNT and CDR2 YENEEA. The chain's CDR3 is CASSSQPGQDYEQYF. The CDR3 DNA reads as TGTGCCAGCAGCTCACAACCAGGGCAGGACTACGAGCAGTACTTC.

This chain joins TRBV29-1 and TRBJ1-2; no firm D call. The V end lost 4 bases, the J end lost 1 base, and 4 bases lay between the germline ends. There are 11 residues in the CDR3. The germline V gene has CDR1 SQVTM and CDR2 ANQGSEA. CDR3 sequence (DNA): TGCAGCGTTGGGGGTAACTATGGCTACACCTTC. This gives the protein CSVGGNYGYTF.

This clonotype rates as large (0.1 to 1%). The chain is built from TRBV7-9 and TRBJ2-3, with 12 bases matching TRBD2. There are 18 residues in the CDR3. Germline V CDR1 and CDR2: SEHNR, FQNEAQ (reference sequence). V dropped 6 bases and J dropped 5; count of bases not matched to a gene: 15. DNA for the CDR3: TGTGCCAGCAGGCCCCCTATTGGACTAGCGGGGAGGAGAGATACGCAGTATTTT. It yields the protein CASRPPIGLAGRRDTQYF.

This CDR3 reads CASSQQGAGYTF. The CDR3 DNA is TGTGCCAGTAGTCAACAGGGGGCCGGCTACACCTTC. This chain connects TRBV19 to TRBJ1-2; 9 bases align to TRBD1. J lost 8 bases, V lost 5 bases, and 3 bases had no gene match. Germline-derived CDR1 and CDR2 are LNHDA and SQIVND (reference sequence). The CDR3 sequence is 12 residues long.

This clonotype was observed many times. V gene TRBV5-5 combines with J gene TRBJ1-2; D call uncertain. V dropped 0 bases and J dropped 6 bases, with 6 bases sitting between them. Germline V gives CDR1 SGHKS, CDR2 YYEKEE (reference sequence). This CDR3 region has 12 residues. CDR3 nucleotides: TGTGCCAGCAGCTTGGTGGTCCATGGCTACACCTTC. Its translation is CASSLVVHGYTF. Supplemented by reference TRBV5-5 and TRBJ1-2, the full variable domain reads DAGVTQSPTHLIKTRGQQVTLRCSPISGHKSVSWYQQVLGQGPQFIFQYYEKEERGRGNFPDRFSARQFPNYSSELNVNALLLGDSALYLCASSLVVHGYTFGSGTRLTVV.

This clonotype was counted ten times or more. This chain joins TRBV11-2 and TRBJ2-7; unclear D gene. The germline V and J ends were trimmed by 2 bases and 0 bases, with 11 bases remaining between them. CDR3 size: 15 residues. Germline V gene sequence: CDR1 SGHAT, CDR2 FQNNGV. The CDR3: CASSLNWGSSYEQYF. CDR3 nucleotide sequence: TGTGCCAGCAGCTTAAATTGGGGTAGCTCCTACGAGCAGTACTTC.

In this sample, this clonotype turned up many times. This chain uses TRBV6-6 with TRBJ2-7; TRBD2 matches 7 bases. V trimming: 0 bases; J trimming: 3 bases; junction bases outside the gene matches: 5. The germline V gene encodes CDR1 MNHNY and CDR2 SVGAGI (reference sequence). The CDR3 is made up of 15 amino acids. This CDR3 is CASSYSSSGLYEQYF. The CDR3 DNA reads TGTGCCAGCAGTTACTCTTCTAGCGGCCTCTACGAGCAGTACTTC.